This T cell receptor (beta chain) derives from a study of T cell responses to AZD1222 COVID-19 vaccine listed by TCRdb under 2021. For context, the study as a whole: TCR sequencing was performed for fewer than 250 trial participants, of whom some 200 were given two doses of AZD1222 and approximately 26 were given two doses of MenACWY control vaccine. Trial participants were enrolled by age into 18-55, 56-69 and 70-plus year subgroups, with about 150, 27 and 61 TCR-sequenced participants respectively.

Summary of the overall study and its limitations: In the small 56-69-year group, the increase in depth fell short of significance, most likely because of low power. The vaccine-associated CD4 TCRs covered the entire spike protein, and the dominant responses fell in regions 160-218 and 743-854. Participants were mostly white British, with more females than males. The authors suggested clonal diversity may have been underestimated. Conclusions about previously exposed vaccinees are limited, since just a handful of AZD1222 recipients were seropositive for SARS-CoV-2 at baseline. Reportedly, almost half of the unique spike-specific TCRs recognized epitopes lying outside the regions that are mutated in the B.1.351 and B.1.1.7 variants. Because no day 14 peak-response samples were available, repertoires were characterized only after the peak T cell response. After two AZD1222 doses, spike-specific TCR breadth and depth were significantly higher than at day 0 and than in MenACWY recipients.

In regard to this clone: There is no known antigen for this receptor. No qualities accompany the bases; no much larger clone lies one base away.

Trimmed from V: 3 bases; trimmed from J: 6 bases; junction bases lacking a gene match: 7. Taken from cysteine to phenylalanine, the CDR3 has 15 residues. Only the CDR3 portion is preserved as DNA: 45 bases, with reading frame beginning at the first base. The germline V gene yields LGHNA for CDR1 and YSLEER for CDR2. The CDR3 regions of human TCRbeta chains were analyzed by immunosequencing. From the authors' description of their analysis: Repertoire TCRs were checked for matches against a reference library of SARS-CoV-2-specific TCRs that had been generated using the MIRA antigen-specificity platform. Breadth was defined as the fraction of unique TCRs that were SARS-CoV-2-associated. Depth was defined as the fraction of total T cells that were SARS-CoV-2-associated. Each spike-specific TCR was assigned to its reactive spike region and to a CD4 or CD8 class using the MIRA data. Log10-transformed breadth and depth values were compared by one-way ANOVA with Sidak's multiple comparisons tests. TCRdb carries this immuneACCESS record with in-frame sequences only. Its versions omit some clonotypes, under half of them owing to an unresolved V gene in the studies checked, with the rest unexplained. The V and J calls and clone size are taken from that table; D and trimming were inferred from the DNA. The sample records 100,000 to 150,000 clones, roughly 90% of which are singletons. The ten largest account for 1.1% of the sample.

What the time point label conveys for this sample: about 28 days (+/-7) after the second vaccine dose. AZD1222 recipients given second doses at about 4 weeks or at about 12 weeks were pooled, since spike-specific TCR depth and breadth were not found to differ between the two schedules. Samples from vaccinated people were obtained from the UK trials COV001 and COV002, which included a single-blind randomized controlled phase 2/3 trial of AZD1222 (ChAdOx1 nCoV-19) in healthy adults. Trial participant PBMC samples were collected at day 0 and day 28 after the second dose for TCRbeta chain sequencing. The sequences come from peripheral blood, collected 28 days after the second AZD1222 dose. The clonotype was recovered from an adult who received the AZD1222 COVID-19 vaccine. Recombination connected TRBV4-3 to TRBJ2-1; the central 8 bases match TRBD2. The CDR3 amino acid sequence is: CASSQGLVTRNEQFF. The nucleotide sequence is TGCGCCAGCAGCCAGGGACTAGTAACTCGCAATGAGCAGTTCTTC.